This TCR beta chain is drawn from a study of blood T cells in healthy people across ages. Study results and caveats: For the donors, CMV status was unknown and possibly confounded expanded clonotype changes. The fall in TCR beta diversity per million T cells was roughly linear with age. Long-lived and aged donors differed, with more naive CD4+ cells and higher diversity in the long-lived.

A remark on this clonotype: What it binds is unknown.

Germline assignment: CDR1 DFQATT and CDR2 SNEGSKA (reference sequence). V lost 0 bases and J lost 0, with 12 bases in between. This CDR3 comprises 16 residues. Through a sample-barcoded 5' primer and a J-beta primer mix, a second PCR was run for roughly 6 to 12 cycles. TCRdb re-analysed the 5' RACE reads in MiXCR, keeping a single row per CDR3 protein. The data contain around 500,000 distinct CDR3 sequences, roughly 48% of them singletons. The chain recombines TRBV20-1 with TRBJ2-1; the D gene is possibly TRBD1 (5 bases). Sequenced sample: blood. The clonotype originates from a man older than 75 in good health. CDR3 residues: CSARDYDSSSYNEQFF. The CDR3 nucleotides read TGCAGTGCTAGAGATTACGACAGCAGCTCCTACAATGAGCAGTTCTTC.